These 22 T cell receptor beta chains originate from one sample sequenced in a study of T-cell reconstitution after alpha-beta-depleted transplantation in children. For TCRbeta, the library was prepared with unique molecular identifiers. TCRdb processed the PCR reads anew with MiXCR; each CDR3 protein has one entry. The sample contains approximately 190,000 distinct CDR3 sequences, approximately 8.4% of which appear only once. This material consisted of PBMCs, mostly from graft donor cells, taken 360 days after TCRalphabeta/CD19-depleted stem cell transplant. The receptor set was obtained from a male patient between 2 and 15 years old who had a stem cell transplant for acute myeloid leukemia, so the T cells may come from the graft donor.

This clonotype occurred a few times. The chain couples TRBV7-8 to TRBJ2-7; 8 bases fit TRBD1. CDR1 and CDR2 (germline): SGHVS, FQNEAQ. This CDR3 contains 13 residues. The V gene end was trimmed by 4 bases and the J gene end by 7 bases; junction bases not matched to a gene: 6. The CDR3 sequence is CASSSGTGGEQYF. Written as DNA, the CDR3 is TGTGCCAGCAGCTCAGGGACAGGTGGTGAGCAGTACTTC.

Ten or more counts support this clonotype. The chain has TRBV12-3 or TRBV12-4 and TRBJ2-2; 8 bases match TRBD2. This CDR3 is built from 15 residues. V gave up 4 bases and J gave up 4 bases; unmatched junction bases: 5. The CDR3 nucleotides read TGTGCCAGCAGTTATCGGGGGGGTGGCACCGGGGAGCTGTTTTTT. Protein sequence: CASSYRGGGTGELFF.

This clonotype was counted at least ten times. The gene calls are TRBV24-1 and TRBJ2-1; TRBD2 agrees at 10 bases. Germline CDR1 KGHDR, CDR2 SFDVKD. Unmatched junction bases numbered 5, after V lost 7 bases and J lost 0 bases. The CDR3 extends over 16 amino acids. In nucleotides, the CDR3 is TGTGCCACCAGAGAAGCGGGAGGGGTCTCCTACAATGAGCAGTTCTTC. Its translation: CATREAGGVSYNEQFF.

The J gene is TRBJ2-7, the V gene TRBV4-1; 11 positions agree with TRBD2. After removal of 0 bases from V and 4 bases from J, the junction contained 20 bases not matched to a gene. The CDR3 sequence is 21 residues long. Germline V CDR1 and CDR2: MGHRA, YSYEKL. The DNA of the CDR3 is TGCGCCAGCAGCCAAGATGGAGCACCGGGACTAGCGGATGGATGGAGGTACGAGCAGTACTTC. Its translation is CASSQDGAPGLADGWRYEQYF.

The chain is built from TRBV5-1 and TRBJ2-1; D uncertain. The CDR3 runs to 16 residues. V lost 2 bases and J lost 2, with 14 bases in between. Per germline, CDR1 SGHRS and CDR2 YFSETQ. CDR3 in DNA: TGCGCCAGCAGCTTATTGTGGGATCTTACCTACAATGAGCAGTTCTTC. Its protein is CASSLLWDLTYNEQFF.

This clonotype was observed a few times. The chain uses TRBV4-3 and TRBJ2-5, with D possibly being TRBD2 (5 bases). The V gene's germline CDR1 is LGHNA and CDR2 YSLEER. The CDR3 has 16 residues. With 0 bases removed from V and 3 bases from J, the gap between germline ends came to 14 bases. The DNA of the CDR3 is TGCGCCAGCAGCCAAGATTTGAATTGGCGGGAAGAGACCCAGTACTTC. Translated, it gives CASSQDLNWREETQYF.

The genes are TRBV6-2 or TRBV6-3 and TRBJ2-1, with TRBD1 as a possible D gene (6 bases). The germline V gene encodes CDR1 MNHEY and CDR2 SVGEGT. Trimming removed 6 bases at V and 4 bases at J, with 16 bases between. CDR3 length: 15 amino acids. CDR3 in DNA: TGTGCCAGCAGCCTAATGGGGGCGCTTTACAATGAGCAGTTCTTC. Protein sequence: CASSLMGALYNEQFF.

The table lists this clonotype with a few counts. V is TRBV20-1 and J is TRBJ2-1, with TRBD2 matching over 9 bases. The CDR3 covers 15 residues. Trimming at V came to 5 bases and at J to 0 bases, leaving 5 bases not matched to a gene. Germline loops: CDR1 DFQATT, CDR2 SNEGSKA (reference sequence). DNA of the CDR3: TGCAGTGCTTCGGGGACTAGCCCCTCCTACAATGAGCAGTTCTTC. Protein product: CSASGTSPSYNEQFF.

The chain carries TRBV11-2 and TRBJ2-2; D may be TRBD2 (5 bases). Trimming stripped 5 bases from V and 1 base from J, with 23 bases between. Germline-derived CDR1 and CDR2 are SGHAT and FQNNGV. This CDR3 comprises 19 residues. The CDR3 DNA is TGTGCCAGCAGCAAGCGACTCCCGGGGTGGCGGATGAACACCGGGGAGCTGTTTTTT. Protein: CASSKRLPGWRMNTGELFF.

This rearrangement joins TRBV20-1 to TRBJ1-4, with TRBD1 identical over 8 bases. Germline-derived CDR1 and CDR2 are DFQATT and SNEGSKA (reference sequence). This CDR3 has 12 amino acids. The CDR3 protein is CITQGASGKLFF. The DNA for the CDR3 is TGCATAACCCAGGGGGCGAGTGGAAAACTGTTTTTT.

The V call is TRBV4-2, the J call TRBJ2-3; possibly TRBD1 for D (5 bases). V lost 2 bases and J 4 bases, leaving 13 bases between the germline ends. Germline loops: CDR1 LGHNA, CDR2 YNFKEQ. The CDR3 spans 15 residues. As DNA, the CDR3 is TGTGCCAGCAGCCAACCTCGCCAGGGCCCAGATACGCAGTATTTT. Translating it yields CASSQPRQGPDTQYF.

This clonotype has only a few counts. The chain is built from TRBV4-1 and TRBJ2-7; 8 nucleotides agree with TRBD1. Trimming took 4 bases from V and 0 from J; bases not matched to a gene: 8. The CDR3 totals 16 residues. Germline values: CDR1 MGHRA, CDR2 YSYEKL. As DNA, the CDR3 is TGCGCCAGCAGCCGATACGGACAGGGTTTCTCCTACGAGCAGTACTTC. Residues: CASSRYGQGFSYEQYF.

Ten or more counts support this clonotype. The chain uses TRBV2 and TRBJ2-7; a weak D match, TRBD2 (6 bases). V was pared by 3 bases and J by 4 bases, with 10 bases between. Germline V gene data show CDR1 as SNHLY and CDR2 as FYNNEI. The CDR3 consists of 13 residues. The CDR3 here is CASSERGLYEQYF. DNA for the CDR3: TGTGCCAGCAGTGAGCGGGGCCTATACGAGCAGTACTTC. Looking up the rest from reference TRBV2 and TRBJ2-7 gives the full variable domain: EPEVTQTPSHQVTQMGQEVILRCVPISNHLYFYWYRQILGQKVEFLVSFYNNEISEKSEIFDDQFSVERPDGSNFTLKIRSTKLEDSAMYFCASSERGLYEQYFGPGTRLTVT.

V gene TRBV7-9 combines with J gene TRBJ1-5, with D unresolved. The CDR3 spans 12 residues. V was cut by 5 bases and J by 8 bases, with 10 bases left in between. Germline-derived CDR1 and CDR2 are SEHNR and FQNEAQ (reference sequence). CDR3 region: CASSVDKEPQHF. CDR3 DNA sequence: TGTGCCAGCAGCGTCGACAAAGAGCCCCAGCATTTT. Full variable domain (rest looked up from reference TRBV7-9 and TRBJ1-5): DTGVSQNPRHKITKRGQNVTFRCDPISEHNRLYWYRQTLGQGPEFLTYFQNEAQLEKSRLLSDRFSAERPKGSFSTLEIQRTEQGDSAMYLCASSVDKEPQHFGDGTRLSIL.

This sequence joins TRBV20-1 and TRBJ2-4; D might be TRBD1 (6 bases). Between the trimmed V and J ends, which lost 3 bases and 0 bases, there was a span of 12 bases. The CDR3 has 15 amino acids. Germline V gene lookup returns CDR1 DFQATT and CDR2 SNEGSKA (reference sequence). CDR3 loop: CSASRTAKAKNIQYF. The DNA of the CDR3 is TGCAGTGCTAGTCGGACAGCAAAAGCCAAAAACATTCAGTACTTC.

The chain joins TRBV6-4 to TRBJ2-7; no reliable D call. Germline V gene sequence: CDR1 MRHNA, CDR2 SNTAGT. CDR3 length: 14 residues. The V end lost 4 bases, the J end lost 3 bases, and 13 bases lay between the germline ends. CDR3 coding DNA: TGTGCCAGCAGTGTCACGGGCCAACTCTACGAGCAGTACGTC. Translated: CASSVTGQLYEQYV.

This clonotype was found many times. V is TRBV7-6 and J is TRBJ2-3; 7 positions agree with TRBD2. J gave up 5 bases and V 2 bases, and 13 bases lay outside the gene matches. Germline CDR1 and CDR2: SGHVS and FNYEAQ. This CDR3 is 17 amino acids long. CDR3 amino acids: CASSLRGGTLVRDTQYF. CDR3 DNA: TGTGCCAGCAGCTTACGGGGAGGGACGCTGGTGCGAGATACGCAGTATTTT.

This clonotype was counted at least ten times. The chain combines TRBV12-3 or TRBV12-4 with TRBJ1-4; D is uncertain. Trimming stripped 5 bases from V and 8 bases from J, with 15 bases between. This CDR3 comprises 14 residues. The CDR3 loop reads CASSVGGKREKLFF. The CDR3 region has the DNA TGTGCCAGCAGTGTCGGCGGTAAGCGGGAAAAACTGTTTTTT.

At least ten counts were recorded for this clonotype. The genes are TRBV9 and TRBJ2-2; D unresolved. The germline V gene has CDR1 SGDLS and CDR2 YYNGEE. V was clipped by 5 bases and J by 1 base, with 15 bases between them. The CDR3 spans 16 residues. CDR3 loop: CASSPTSPGNTGELFF. The CDR3 nucleotides are TGTGCCAGCAGTCCCACTTCTCCAGGGAACACCGGGGAGCTGTTTTTT.

This clonotype was counted at least ten times. V and J are TRBV6-5 and TRBJ1-1; D is unresolved. The germline gives CDR1 MNHEY, CDR2 SVGAGI. The CDR3 covers 15 residues. Trimming removed 4 bases at V and 1 base at J, with 13 bases between. This CDR3 is CASSSPRTENTEAFF. CDR3 in DNA: TGTGCCAGCAGTTCCCCCCGGACGGAGAACACTGAAGCTTTCTTT.

This clonotype turned up a few times. This chain joins TRBV7-2 and TRBJ1-1; maybe TRBD1 (5 bases). V shed 2 bases and J shed 1 base, with 8 bases lying between them. CDR3 size: 14 residues. Germline values: CDR1 SGHTA, CDR2 FQGNSA. CDR3 amino acids: CASSLKQANTEAFF. The CDR3 DNA is TGTGCCAGCAGCTTAAAACAGGCGAACACTGAAGCTTTCTTT.

There are many counts of this clonotype. The CDR3 region is CSARADRAYGYTF. For the CDR3, the DNA is TGCAGTGCTAGAGCAGACAGGGCTTATGGCTACACCTTC. The chain recombines TRBV20-1 with TRBJ1-2; TRBD1 matches 7 bases. This CDR3 spans 13 amino acids. The trim removed 1 base at V and 5 bases at J, leaving 4 bases unmatched. CDR1 is DFQATT, CDR2 SNEGSKA, per germline (reference sequence).